This TCR beta chain appears in the sequencing data of a study of early T cells in non-severe SARS-CoV-2 infection. Study-wide context: Chains were not paired, and sequencing was done on bulk RNA from unsorted whole blood.

In the library, individual cDNA molecules carried attached unique molecular identifiers. TCRdb passed the 5' RACE reads through MiXCR, listing each CDR3 protein once. The data show 71,000 or so distinct CDR3 sequences, about an eighth seen once. This clonotype rates as medium-sized. The CDR3 spans 12 residues. V lost 5 bases to trimming and J lost 5 bases, with 8 bases between them. Germline-derived CDR1 and CDR2 are SEHNR and FQNEAQ (reference sequence). The chain employs TRBV7-9 and TRBJ2-3; D not certain. Sequenced material: whole blood. The receptor's source is an adult who was a healthcare worker with PCR-confirmed SARS-CoV-2 infection or an uninfected control (not recorded which). The CDR3 DNA sequence: TGTGCCAGCAGCCGGATGGGAGATACGCAGTATTTT. Protein sequence: CASSRMGDTQYF. The whole variable domain, filled in from reference TRBV7-9 and TRBJ2-3, reads DTGVSQNPRHKITKRGQNVTFRCDPISEHNRLYWYRQTLGQGPEFLTYFQNEAQLEKSRLLSDRFSAERPKGSFSTLEIQRTEQGDSAMYLCASSRMGDTQYFGPGTRLTVL.